This is a list of T cell receptor beta chains from one sample in a study of CD8 T cells in Susac syndrome. MiXCR, applied by TCRdb to the immunoSEQ multiplex PCR reads, yields one record per CDR3 protein. The sample holds about 69,000 distinct CDR3 sequences, around 95% seen once. Material for sequencing was CD8+ T cells from PBMCs. The receptors shown here come from a human donor in good health. CDR3s include the opening cysteine and the closing phenylalanine or tryptophan. Each record gives: V gene, CDR3 protein.

>TRBV5-1
CASSPGQTDTQYF
>TRBV3-1
CASSTRDTSGNQPQHF
>TRBV7-9
CASSQLSTDTQYF
>TRBV6-6
CASSYTTGPETQYF
>TRBV7-2
CASKGYTEAFF
>TRBV12-3/TRBV12-4
CASSFFLGTYEQYF
>TRBV11-2
CASGLGTGQPQHF
>TRBV7-9
CASSLISDGYTF
>TRBV29-1
CSVGQRAYEQYF
>TRBV20-1
CSARDLGQNTEAFF
>TRBV5-1
CASSWGDHQPQHF
>TRBV7-9
CASSPWMNLDSYEQYF
>TRBV29-1
CSAHDSAGNTEAFF
>TRBV27
CASKQPNTEAFF
>TRBV29-1
CSVVVGTAFF
>TRBV7-9
CAGSFSVQAIEAFF
>TRBV23-1
CASSQSVGRDRRAHGETQYF
>TRBV9
CASSPTSGGYTYEQYF
>TRBV7-2
CASSTWGNQPQHF
>TRBV2
CASSESGMNTEAFF
>TRBV2
CASSGTSRPSTDTQYF
>TRBV12-3/TRBV12-4
CASAAFTDTQYF
>TRBV25-1
CASSGRGPANTEAFF
>TRBV5-1
CASRRGLKVGELFF
>TRBV4-3
CASSQVLTGTANEQFF
>TRBV7-3
CASSLGTGINEQFF
>TRBV29-1
CSVEVSGRYGYTF
>TRBV12-3/TRBV12-4
CASSPTGTDDEQYF
>TRBV19
CASTPSLSTNEKLFF
>TRBV29-1
CSVEPMDREVDTQYF
>TRBV19
CASSTTGRQESQYF
>TRBV13
CASSPDSGILGETQYF
>TRBV7-3
CATSPELGPLHF
>TRBV6-8
CASSYRRTGGDSPLHF
>TRBV5-1
CASSRDGESRTEAFF
>TRBV29-1
CSVEGGQGGYEQYF
>TRBV7-9
CASSPPSFSTDTQYF
>TRBV27
CASSPRSGLQPQHF
>TRBV29-1
CSVEDRRGAYGELFF
>TRBV12-3/TRBV12-4
CASSSGDRGYEQYF
>TRBV19
CATRAAAGDTQYF
>TRBV29-1
CSVTWGDGYTF
>TRBV12-3/TRBV12-4
CASSFGQGVLGQPQHF
>TRBV12-3/TRBV12-4
CASNKPGQYNYGYTF
>TRBV19
CASSLNLYGYTF
>TRBV4-3
CASSSGGSSTDTQYF
>TRBV30
CAWGLYSNQPQHF
>TRBV2
CASRRGQGGGNQPQHF
>TRBV25-1
CATSGETDTQYF
>TRBV10-3
CAISELVQAEQYF
>TRBV29-1
CSVTGQPGGEQYF
>TRBV7-3
CASSFDGNTGELFF
>TRBV3-1
CASSSDSHSGNTIYF
>TRBV7-9
CASSFTTSGGLDTQYF
>TRBV2
CASGGQGILETQYF
>TRBV12-3/TRBV12-4
CASSQFVGNTIYF
>TRBV6-5
CASYGPGELFF